The 17 T cell receptor beta chains below were found in one sample sequenced in a study of cytomegalovirus exposure and HLA in healthy donors. Vbeta (60) and Jbeta (13) primers were used in the PCR. Sequencing was performed with immunoSEQ multiplex PCR; in TCRdb, only in-frame clones are kept and a portion is missing. The sample includes fewer than 140,000 clones, roughly 70% of them seen just once. Sequencing was done on a sample of PBMCs. The source of these receptors is a male donor in good health and CMV-seropositive.

The rearrangement links TRBV25-1 to TRBJ2-7; the match to TRBD2 covers 8 bases. The length of the CDR3 is 14 residues. CDR1 MGHDK and CDR2 SYGVNS come from the germline V gene. The V and J ends lost 7 bases and 2 bases, in that order; junction bases with no gene match: 7. The CDR3 coding sequence is TGTGCCAGCATGGGACTAGGGAAAACCTACGAGCAGTACTTC. Encoded protein: CASMGLGKTYEQYF.

The rearrangement uses TRBV7-9 and TRBJ1-1; D is ambiguous. CDR3 length: 13 amino acids. Germline lookup yields CDR1 SEHNR and CDR2 FQNEAQ (reference sequence). The V gene lost 2 bases and the J gene lost 7 bases, with 11 bases spanning the gap. CDR3 in DNA: TGTGCCAGCAGCTTAACTGGGCCAGATGAAGCTTTCTTT. As protein: CASSLTGPDEAFF.

The chain joins TRBV6-1 to TRBJ1-4; TRBD1 agrees at 7 bases. Germline CDR1 MNHNS, CDR2 SASEGT. The CDR3 sequence is 15 residues long. V lost 2 bases, J lost 4 bases, and 4 bases stayed unmatched. CDR3 nucleotides: TGTGCCAGCAGTGAATTGGGACAGTTTAATGAAAAACTGTTTTTT. Translating it yields CASSELGQFNEKLFF.

CDR3 residues: CASSFRVVDTQYF. CDR3 nucleotide sequence: TGTGCCAGCAGCTTCCGGGTAGTCGATACGCAGTATTTT. The rearrangement links TRBV5-4 to TRBJ2-3; D not certain. Germline assignment: CDR1 SGHNT and CDR2 YYREEE (reference sequence). CDR3 length: 13 amino acids. The V end lost 2 bases, the J end lost 6 bases, and 10 bases lay between the germline ends. Full variable domain (remainder filled in from reference TRBV5-4 and TRBJ2-3): ETGVTQSPTHLIKTRGQQVTLRCSSQSGHNTVSWYQQALGQGPQFIFQYYREEENGRGNFPPRFSGLQFPNYSSELNVNALELDDSALYLCASSFRVVDTQYFGPGTRLTVL.

The chain links TRBV4-1 to TRBJ2-5; 8 bases are a match to TRBD1. Germline-derived CDR1 and CDR2 are MGHRA and YSYEKL. The CDR3 extends over 17 amino acids. Trimming removed 0 bases from V and 4 bases from J; junction bases left unmatched: 10. The DNA of the CDR3 is TGCGCCAGCAGCCAAGATTGGACAGGGAATATTGCAGAGACCCAGTACTTC. This translates into CASSQDWTGNIAETQYF.

The chain couples TRBV7-2 to TRBJ2-7; D remains ambiguous. Trimming stripped 2 bases from V and 5 bases from J, with 16 bases between. The CDR3 loop spans 15 amino acids. In germline, CDR1 is SGHTA, CDR2 FQGNSA. The DNA for the CDR3 is TGTGCCAGCAGCTTATCTAATCAGGTCACGGACGAGCAGTACTTC. Residues: CASSLSNQVTDEQYF.

The gene calls are TRBV28 and TRBJ2-7; a possible D gene is TRBD1 (5 bases). There are 14 residues in the CDR3. Germline V gene sequence: CDR1 MDHEN, CDR2 SYDVKM. Trimming pared 4 bases from V and 5 bases from J, leaving 15 bases between. CDR3 residues: CASSSGRVLDEQYF. In DNA form, the CDR3 reads TGTGCCAGCAGTTCCGGCAGGGTATTGGACGAGCAGTACTTC.

As concerns this clone: Other DNA sequences in the sample encode the same CDR3. J is TRBJ2-7 and V is TRBV15, with 13 bases aligning to TRBD2. Germline V gene lookup returns CDR1 LNHNV and CDR2 YYDKDF (reference sequence). J was trimmed by 4 bases and V by 0 bases; bases with no gene match: 6. The CDR3 has 17 amino acids. CDR3 in DNA: TGTGCCACCAGCAGAGATGCAGGACTAGCGGGAGAGTACGAGCAGTACTTC. Amino acids: CATSRDAGLAGEYEQYF.

The CDR3 loop reads CASSAPGTGTHEQYF. The CDR3, as DNA: TGTGCCAGCAGCGCTCCCGGGACAGGGACCCACGAGCAGTACTTC. The rearrangement joins TRBV11-2 to TRBJ2-7; TRBD1 agrees at 9 bases. Trimming removed 5 bases from V and 5 bases from J; junction bases left unmatched: 10. This CDR3 has 15 residues. From germline, CDR1 is SGHAT and CDR2 FQNNGV.

The CDR3 is CAWGLAVWAGELFF. The CDR3 nucleotides read TGTGCCTGGGGGCTAGCGGTCTGGGCCGGGGAGCTGTTTTTT. This chain links TRBV30 with TRBJ2-2; 7 bases line up with TRBD2. Losses at the gene ends were 5 bases for V and 6 bases for J; bases not matched to a gene: 9. CDR1 is GTSNPN and CDR2 is SVGIG in the germline V gene (reference sequence). The CDR3 spans 14 residues.

This chain joins TRBV6-5 and TRBJ2-7, with TRBD2 as a possible D gene (5 bases). This CDR3 has 12 residues. The V end lost 5 bases, the J end lost 6 bases, and 11 bases lay between the germline ends. Looked up from germline, CDR1 is MNHEY and CDR2 is SVGAGI. The CDR3 DNA reads as TGTGCCAGCAGTACGGGGTCCGGCGAGCAGTACTTC. This sequence encodes CASSTGSGEQYF.

This clone appeared a few times. CDR3 region: CASSEEGSSVVREKLFF. The DNA of the CDR3 is TGTGCCAGCAGTGAAGAGGGCTCATCTGTTGTTCGTGAAAAACTGTTTTTT. The gene calls are TRBV25-1 and TRBJ1-4; no clear D. The CDR3 length is 17 residues. Trimming shortened V by 2 bases and J by 7 bases, and 20 bases separated the two germline ends. Germline V gene data show CDR1 as MGHDK and CDR2 as SYGVNS.

V usage is TRBV5-6 and J usage is TRBJ2-1, with a tentative D call TRBD2 (6 bases). Germline lookup yields CDR1 SGHDT and CDR2 YYEEEE. The germline V and J ends were trimmed by 4 bases and 4 bases, with 15 bases remaining between them. The CDR3 is 15 residues long. CDR3 in DNA: TGTGCCAGCAGCCAGCAAAGAGCGGGTTACAATGAGCAGTTCTTC. This sequence encodes CASSQQRAGYNEQFF.

The V call is TRBV27, the J call TRBJ2-7; 8 nucleotides agree with TRBD1. The CDR3 has 16 residues. J gave up 6 bases and V 3 bases, and 13 bases lay outside the gene matches. Per the germline V gene, CDR1 is MNHEY and CDR2 is SMNVEV (reference sequence). The chain's CDR3 is CASSLTGDIPSGEQYF. The CDR3 bases are TGTGCCAGCAGTTTGACAGGGGATATCCCCTCGGGCGAGCAGTACTTC.

This clone was detected a few times. The chain carries TRBV27 and TRBJ2-7, with a tentative D call TRBD1 (5 bases). The germline gives CDR1 MNHEY, CDR2 SMNVEV (reference sequence). V dropped 1 base and J dropped 1 base, with 11 bases sitting between them. The CDR3 is 15 residues long. The CDR3 reads CASSLYDSKSYEQYF. The CDR3 DNA reads TGTGCCAGCAGTTTATATGACAGTAAGTCCTACGAGCAGTACTTC.

Note on this clone: A read error may account for a junction end that differs from germline. The genes are TRBV5-1 and TRBJ2-5, with 7 bases lining up with TRBD1. The germline CDR1 and CDR2 sequences are SGHRS and YFSETQ. The CDR3 runs to 14 residues. The CDR3 region has the DNA TGCGCCAGCAGCCCCTGGGACAGTCAAGGGACCCAGTACTTC. Encoded protein: CASSPWDSQGTQYF.

V is TRBV15 and J is TRBJ2-7; a possible D gene is TRBD2 (7 bases). CDR1 LNHNV and CDR2 YYDKDF come from the germline V gene (reference sequence). The CDR3 sequence is 16 residues long. V lost 2 bases and J 7 bases, leaving 21 bases between the germline ends. CDR3 sequence reads: CATSRKGGDMLREQYF. CDR3 bases: TGTGCCACCAGCAGAAAGGGAGGGGACATGCTTCGGGAGCAGTACTTC.